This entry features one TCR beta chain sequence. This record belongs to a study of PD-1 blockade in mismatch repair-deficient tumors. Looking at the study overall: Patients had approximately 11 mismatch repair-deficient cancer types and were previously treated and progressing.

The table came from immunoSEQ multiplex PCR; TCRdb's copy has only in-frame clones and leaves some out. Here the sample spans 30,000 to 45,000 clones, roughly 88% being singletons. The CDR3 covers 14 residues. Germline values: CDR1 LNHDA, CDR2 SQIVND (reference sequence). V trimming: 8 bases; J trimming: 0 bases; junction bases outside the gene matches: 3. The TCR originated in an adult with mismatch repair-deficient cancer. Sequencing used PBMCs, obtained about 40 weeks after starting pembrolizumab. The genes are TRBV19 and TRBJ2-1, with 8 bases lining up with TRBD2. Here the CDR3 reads CASHSGSSYNEQFF. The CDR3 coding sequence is TGTGCCAGTCACAGCGGGAGCTCCTACAATGAGCAGTTCTTC.